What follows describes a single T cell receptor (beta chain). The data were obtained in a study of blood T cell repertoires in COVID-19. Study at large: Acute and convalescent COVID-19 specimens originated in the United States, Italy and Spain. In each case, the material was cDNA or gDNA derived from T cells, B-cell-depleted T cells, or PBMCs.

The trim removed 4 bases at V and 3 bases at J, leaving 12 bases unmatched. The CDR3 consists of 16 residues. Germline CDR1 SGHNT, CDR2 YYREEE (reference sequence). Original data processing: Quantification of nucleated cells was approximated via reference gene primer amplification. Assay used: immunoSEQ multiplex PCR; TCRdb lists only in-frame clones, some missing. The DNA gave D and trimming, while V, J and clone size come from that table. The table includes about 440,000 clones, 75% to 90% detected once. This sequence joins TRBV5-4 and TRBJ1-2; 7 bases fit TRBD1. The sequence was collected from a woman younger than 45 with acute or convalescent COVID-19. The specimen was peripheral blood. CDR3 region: CASSLYRQGLDYGYTF. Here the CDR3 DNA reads TGTGCCAGCAGCCTCTATCGACAGGGATTGGACTATGGCTACACCTTC.